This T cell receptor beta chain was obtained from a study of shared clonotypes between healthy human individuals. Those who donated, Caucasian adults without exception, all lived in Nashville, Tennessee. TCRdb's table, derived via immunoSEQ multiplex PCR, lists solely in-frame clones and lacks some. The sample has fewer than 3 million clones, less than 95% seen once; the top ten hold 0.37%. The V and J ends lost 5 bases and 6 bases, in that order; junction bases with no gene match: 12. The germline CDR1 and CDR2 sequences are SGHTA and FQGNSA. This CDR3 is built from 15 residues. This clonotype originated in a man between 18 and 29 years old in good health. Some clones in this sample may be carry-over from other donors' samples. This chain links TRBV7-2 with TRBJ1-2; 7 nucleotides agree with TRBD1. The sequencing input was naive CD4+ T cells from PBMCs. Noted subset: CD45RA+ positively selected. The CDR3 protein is CASSVNTGVGNGYTF. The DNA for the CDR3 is TGTGCCAGCAGCGTAAATACAGGGGTTGGGAATGGCTACACCTTC.